Sequencing of this TCR beta chain was carried out in a study of blood T cell dynamics during melanoma immunotherapy. Turning to the study itself: Metastatic melanoma patients received first-line pembrolizumab or nivolumab plus ipilimumab.

The ends were cut back, 5 bases at V and 3 bases at J, with 17 bases in the middle. Per the germline V gene, CDR1 is GTSNPN and CDR2 is SVGIG (reference sequence). The CDR3 runs to 15 residues. DNA loading was fixed at roughly 360 ng for all bulk PBMC samples. Repertoires were generated with immunoSEQ multiplex PCR, while TCRdb's copy carries only in-frame clones and drops some. The repertoire holds approximately 15,000 clones, with roughly 90% as singletons. Described time point: week 3, after first cycle of checkpoint inhibitor. Samples come from before therapy and from week 3 after the first blockade cycle. At 12 weeks after first infusion, RECIST 1.1 defined response for most patients.

The starting material was blood, obtained from a patient treated with checkpoint blockade. The chain joins TRBV30 to TRBJ2-4; the D is unclear. The source is a human donor with melanoma. The CDR3 DNA follows: TGTGCCTGGGCCGGGCAGAGATGGGACAAAAACATTCAGTACTTC. Translating it yields CAWAGQRWDKNIQYF.